The next 12 T cell receptor beta chains were all read from a single sample in a study of blood T cell repertoires in COVID-19. Data came from immunoSEQ multiplex PCR; TCRdb stores just in-frame clones and leaves some out. There are some 230,000 clones in the sample; roughly 84% occur only once, and less than 2.5% lies in the top ten. The sample was peripheral blood. All receptors derive from a woman aged 55 to 70 with acute or convalescent COVID-19.

This clone has more than one count but fewer than ten. This CDR3 is CASSYSSLLRGVGYTF. In DNA, the CDR3 is TGTGCCAGCAGTTACTCGAGCCTTCTCAGGGGGGTCGGCTACACCTTC. The genes are TRBV6-5 and TRBJ1-2; 7 bases agree with TRBD1. The junction had 12 bases not matched to a gene; V was cut back by 0 bases and J by 8 bases. CDR1 MNHEY and CDR2 SVGAGI come from the germline V gene. This CDR3 has 16 residues.

This clone appeared a few times. The J gene is TRBJ2-5, the V gene TRBV5-6, with 12 bases identical to TRBD2. Losses at the gene ends were 4 bases for V and 2 bases for J; bases not matched to a gene: 6. This CDR3 has 16 residues. Per the germline V gene, CDR1 is SGHDT and CDR2 is YYEEEE. The CDR3 is CASSTTSGGFQETQYF. The CDR3 DNA is TGTGCCAGCAGCACAACTAGCGGGGGGTTTCAAGAGACCCAGTACTTC.

The gene calls are TRBV7-8 and TRBJ2-7; 7 bases align to TRBD1. The CDR3 length is 16 residues. V shed 4 bases, J shed 0 bases, and the junction held 9 bases outside the gene matches. Germline loops: CDR1 SGHVS, CDR2 FQNEAQ. The chain's CDR3 is CASSSETGRSSYEQYF. Here the CDR3 DNA reads TGTGCCAGCAGCTCAGAGACAGGGCGTAGCTCCTACGAGCAGTACTTC.

This chain links TRBV12-2 with TRBJ2-2; whether TRBD2, the table's D call, matches the DNA was not checked. TRBV12-2 is flagged as a pseudogene. The CDR3 runs to 14 residues. Here the CDR3 DNA reads TGTGCAAGTCGCTTATGGAGGGCGCACGGGGAGCTGTTTTTT. Its protein is CASRLWRAHGELFF.

This rearrangement joins TRBV7-2 to TRBJ1-1, with TRBD1 matching 11 bases. The CDR3 extends over 14 amino acids. CDR1 is SGHTA and CDR2 is FQGNSA in the germline V gene. J gave up 8 bases and V 5 bases, and 7 bases lay outside the gene matches. The chain's CDR3 is CASSEDRGRTEAFF. The CDR3 DNA reads TGTGCCAGCAGCGAGGACAGGGGGCGCACAGAAGCTTTCTTT.

The genes are TRBV25-1 and TRBJ1-3; D is unclear. Between the trimmed V and J ends, which lost 3 bases and 4 bases, there was a span of 10 bases. CDR1 and CDR2 from the germline V gene are MGHDK and SYGVNS. This CDR3 contains 14 residues. The CDR3 here is CASSDSLTGNTIYF. The CDR3 DNA sequence: TGTGCCAGCAGTGACAGTCTCACCGGAAACACCATATATTTT.

This rearrangement joins TRBV5-6 to TRBJ1-4, with D unresolved. The CDR3 spans 12 residues. CDR1 is SGHDT, CDR2 YYEEEE, per germline. V was cut by 4 bases and J by 10 bases, with 11 bases left in between. The CDR3 here is CASSLEGRKLFF. The CDR3 DNA sequence: TGTGCCAGCAGCCTAGAAGGGAGAAAACTGTTTTTT.

This chain links TRBV7-2 with TRBJ2-2, with 9 bases aligning to TRBD1. The CDR3 has 17 residues. Looked up from germline, CDR1 is SGHTA and CDR2 is FQGNSA. J gave up 7 bases and V 5 bases, and 14 bases lay outside the gene matches. In nucleotides, the CDR3 is TGTGCCAGCAGCAGAACCGGGACAGGGTTTTATGGCGGGGAGCTGTTTTTT. Translation: CASSRTGTGFYGGELFF.

J is TRBJ1-2 and V is TRBV3-1 (or the pseudogene TRBV3-2), with 7 bases fitting TRBD1. V lost 0 bases to trimming and J lost 7 bases; unmatched junction nucleotides: 5. Germline V gene data show CDR1 as LGHDT and CDR2 as YNNKEL (reference sequence). This CDR3 spans 14 amino acids. The CDR3 spells CASSQEQQGTGYTF. CDR3 DNA sequence: TGTGCCAGCAGCCAAGAGCAACAGGGGACTGGCTACACCTTC.

There are a few counts of this clone. The chain links TRBV5-1 to TRBJ1-1; D gene uncertain. V lost 3 bases, J lost 5 bases, and 14 bases lay in between. The germline V gene has CDR1 SGHRS and CDR2 YFSETQ. This CDR3 is built from 14 residues. CDR3 DNA sequence: TGCGCCAGCAGCTGGCATTCGGCGGGGACTGAAGCTTTCTTT. Translation: CASSWHSAGTEAFF. The variable domain in full, completed from reference TRBV5-1 and TRBJ1-1, reads KAGVTQTPRYLIKTRGQQVTLSCSPISGHRSVSWYQQTPGQGLQFLFEYFSETQRNKGNFPGRFSGRQFSNSRSEMNVSTLELGDSALYLCASSWHSAGTEAFFGQGTRLTVV.

This clone showed up just once. The chain links TRBV7-2 to TRBJ1-1; 7 bases line up with TRBD1. The germline V gene encodes CDR1 SGHTA and CDR2 FQGNSA. The CDR3 runs to 17 residues. Trimming at V came to 5 bases and at J to 0 bases, leaving 12 bases not matched to a gene. CDR3 bases: TGTGCCAGCAGCGCACGACAGGGATGGTTGGTGAACACTGAAGCTTTCTTT. Protein sequence: CASSARQGWLVNTEAFF.

This chain links TRBV18 with TRBJ2-2; 8 nucleotides align to TRBD1. The length of the CDR3 is 16 residues. With 2 bases clipped from V and 4 bases from J, the junction kept 6 bases outside the gene matches. The germline V gene encodes CDR1 KGHSH and CDR2 LQKENI. Written as DNA, the CDR3 is TGTGCCAGCTCACCAAGGCAGGGGGCATCCACCGGGGAGCTGTTTTTT. It yields the protein CASSPRQGASTGELFF.